This T cell receptor beta chain was identified in a study of patients and donors after allogeneic stem cell transplantation. This clonotype was picked up many times. This CDR3 region has 12 residues. V shed 4 bases and J shed 6 bases, with 11 bases lying between them. Per the germline V gene, CDR1 is SQVTM and CDR2 is ANQGSEA. TCRdb fed the RT-PCR reads into MiXCR, producing one record per CDR3 protein. The table includes roughly 9,900 distinct CDR3 sequences, 5.9% detected once. What was sequenced was blood, either unsorted or a sorted T cell fraction (not recorded which). The V call is TRBV29-1, the J call TRBJ2-3; no definite D call. The receptor comes from a human donor who was either an allogeneic HSCT recipient or a stem cell or donor lymphocyte infusion donor (not recorded which). It is not recorded whose cells these are; they may come from a transplant donor. Here the CDR3 reads CSVVLQVDTQYF. CDR3 DNA: TGCAGCGTTGTGCTCCAGGTGGATACGCAGTATTTT.